This TCR beta chain was obtained from a study of T cell repertoires in cytomegalovirus infection. TCRdb ran MiXCR on the reads and lists one entry per CDR3 protein. The table includes about 230,000 distinct CDR3 sequences, 22% detected once. Trimming took 3 bases from V and 3 from J, leaving 18 bases between them. This CDR3 has 16 amino acids. Germline V gene data show CDR1 as MDHEN and CDR2 as SYDVKM. This sequence was found in a human donor in good health (CMV status not recorded). Some clones in this sample may be carry-over from other donors' samples. The specimen was CD8+ T cells from PBMCs. This chain links TRBV28 with TRBJ2-7, with D tentatively TRBD1 (6 bases). As DNA, the CDR3 is TGTGCCAGCAGTTTTGAGGACAGAAGGTCGAACTACGAGCAGTACTTC. This codes for CASSFEDRRSNYEQYF.